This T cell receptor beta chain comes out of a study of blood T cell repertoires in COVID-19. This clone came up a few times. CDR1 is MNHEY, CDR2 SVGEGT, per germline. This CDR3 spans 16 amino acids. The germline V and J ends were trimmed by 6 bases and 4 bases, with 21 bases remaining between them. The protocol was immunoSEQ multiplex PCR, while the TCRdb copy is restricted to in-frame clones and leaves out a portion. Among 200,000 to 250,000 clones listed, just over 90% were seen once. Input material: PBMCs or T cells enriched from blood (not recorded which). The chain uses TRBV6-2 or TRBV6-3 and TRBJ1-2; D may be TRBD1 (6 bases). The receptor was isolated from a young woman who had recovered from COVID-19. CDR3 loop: CASSPGPHRVGYGYTF. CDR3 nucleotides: TGTGCCAGCAGCCCAGGCCCCCACAGGGTTGGCTATGGCTACACCTTC.